The 10 T cell receptor beta chains reported below all come from one sample, sequenced in a study of T-cell reconstitution after alpha-beta-depleted transplantation in children. Preparation of the TCRbeta library was carried out with unique molecular identifiers. TCRdb redid the calling of the PCR reads with MiXCR, one entry per CDR3 protein. The top ten hold less than 40% of the sample, which has about 580,000 distinct CDR3 sequences, around 27% seen once. Source: PBMCs, taken before TCRalphabeta/CD19-depleted stem cell transplant. Every receptor here comes from a boy under three years old with Wiskott-Aldrich syndrome, due to receive a stem cell transplant.

The chain employs TRBV27 and TRBJ2-1; 7 positions match TRBD2. The trim removed 9 bases at V and 9 bases at J, leaving 14 bases unmatched. Germline assignment: CDR1 MNHEY and CDR2 SMNVEV (reference sequence). CDR3 length equals 14 residues. In DNA form, the CDR3 reads TGTGCCAGTAACGCCGGGACTATCTATGCTGAGCAGTTCTTC. This translates into CASNAGTIYAEQFF.

The chain couples TRBV5-1 to TRBJ2-1; no clear D. Trimming shortened V by 2 bases and J by 0 bases, and 12 bases separated the two germline ends. This CDR3 comprises 16 residues. From germline, CDR1 is SGHRS and CDR2 YFSETQ. The CDR3 protein is CASSLRPLGSYNEQFF. DNA of the CDR3: TGCGCCAGCAGCTTAAGGCCCTTGGGCTCCTACAATGAGCAGTTCTTC.

This clonotype was seen a few times. J is TRBJ2-5 and V is TRBV20-1; either TRBD1 or TRBD2 may supply D (5 bases each). CDR1 and CDR2 (germline): DFQATT, SNEGSKA (reference sequence). CDR3 size: 14 residues. The V end was cut by 0 bases, the J end by 4 bases, with 12 bases between. Here the CDR3 reads CSARDGAGRETQYF. Here the CDR3 DNA reads TGCAGTGCTAGAGACGGGGCAGGGCGAGAGACCCAGTACTTC.

This clonotype was detected a few times. The chain employs TRBV18 and TRBJ1-2; D is unclear. Germline V CDR1 and CDR2: KGHSH, LQKENI. Trimming removed 0 bases at V and 2 bases at J, with 7 bases between. The CDR3 loop spans 14 amino acids. The CDR3 spells CASSPPVANYGYTF. The CDR3 region has the DNA TGTGCCAGCTCACCACCGGTAGCAAACTATGGCTACACCTTC.

The genes are TRBV10-3 and TRBJ2-1; TRBD2 agrees at 11 bases. Germline CDR1 and CDR2: ENHRY and SYGVKD. Trimming took 4 bases from V and 8 from J; bases not matched to a gene: 10. This CDR3 contains 16 residues. The CDR3 reads CAISALGLAAVDEQFF. CDR3 DNA sequence: TGTGCCATCAGTGCTCTGGGACTAGCGGCCGTAGATGAGCAGTTCTTC.

This clonotype was counted between two and nine times. This sequence joins TRBV10-3 and TRBJ2-3; 7 nucleotides match TRBD2. V lost 2 bases to trimming and J lost 3 bases; unmatched junction nucleotides: 5. Germline V gene lookup returns CDR1 ENHRY and CDR2 SYGVKD. The CDR3 covers 15 residues. The CDR3 DNA is TGTGCCATCAGTGAGCCTGCGGGAGAAACAGATACGCAGTATTTT. Translating gives CAISEPAGETDTQYF.

The table lists this clonotype with many counts. This chain connects TRBV29-1 to TRBJ2-6; D gene unclear. The germline V gene encodes CDR1 SQVTM and CDR2 ANQGSEA. Trimming took off 6 bases at V and 0 bases at J, with 3 bases between the two ends. The CDR3 is 12 amino acids. The CDR3 protein is CSVDSGANVLTF. Written as DNA, the CDR3 is TGCAGCGTGGACTCTGGGGCCAACGTCCTGACTTTC.

The rearrangement uses TRBV5-1 and TRBJ2-3; D is ambiguous. The CDR3 covers 13 residues. Trimming took 0 bases from V and 6 from J, leaving 8 bases between them. CDR1 is SGHRS, CDR2 YFSETQ, per germline. CDR3 loop: CASSLAAEDTQYF. CDR3 bases: TGCGCCAGCAGCTTGGCTGCGGAGGATACGCAGTATTTT.

The table lists this clonotype with a few counts. This chain links TRBV7-9 with TRBJ2-3, with TRBD2 identical over 14 bases. The ends lost 2 bases at V and 9 bases at J; junction bases unmatched: 4. The germline gives CDR1 SEHNR, CDR2 FQNEAQ (reference sequence). The CDR3 sequence is 15 residues long. CDR3 coding DNA: TGTGCCAGCAGCTTAAGGGGACTAGCGGGAGTCACGCAGTATTTT. It translates to CASSLRGLAGVTQYF.

This clonotype has a handful of counts. V and J are TRBV29-1 and TRBJ2-5, with 7 nucleotides matching TRBD1. The CDR3 consists of 12 residues. Germline V gene data show CDR1 as SQVTM and CDR2 as ANQGSEA. After removal of 3 bases from V and 2 bases from J, the junction contained 0 bases not matched to a gene. CDR3 nucleotide sequence: TGCAGCGTTGACAGGGGGCAAGAGACCCAGTACTTC. Residues: CSVDRGQETQYF.